This passage covers 30 T cell receptor beta chains from one sample sequenced in a study of human T cells and chemical hapten exposure. TCRdb re-derived calls from the RACE reads in MiXCR, one entry per CDR3 protein. The sample records 95,000 to 150,000 distinct CDR3 sequences, approximately 10% being singletons. Time point in this sample: patch test 3, about 24 weeks after DPC sensitization. The treatment was: therapeutic diphenylcyclopropenone sensitization with weekly scalp DPC. This specimen was whole blood, taken in connection with sensitization to the hapten diphenylcyclopropenone (DPC). Source of these receptors: a woman in her fifties or sixties with alopecia areata. Some clones in this sample may be carry-over from other donors' samples.

This clonotype was counted only a few times. The rearrangement joins TRBV6-6 to TRBJ1-5, with D maybe TRBD1 (6 bases). The CDR3 has 14 residues. Trimming cost V 6 bases and J 3 bases, with 12 bases left between them. The germline gives CDR1 MNHNY, CDR2 SVGAGI (reference sequence). The CDR3 protein is CASSSPGDNQPQHF. The DNA for the CDR3 is TGTGCCAGCAGCTCCCCAGGGGACAATCAGCCCCAGCATTTT.

This CDR3 reads CASSLWTQGAPLHF. The CDR3 nucleotides read TGTGCCAGCAGTTTATGGACCCAGGGGGCACCCCTCCACTTT. The chain uses TRBV27 and TRBJ1-6; 7 nucleotides match TRBD1. The CDR3 covers 14 residues. V lost 1 base to trimming and J lost 11 bases; unmatched junction nucleotides: 5. Per germline, CDR1 MNHEY and CDR2 SMNVEV (reference sequence).

The chain carries TRBV27 and TRBJ2-7; tentatively, D is TRBD2 (6 bases). The V gene lost 5 bases and the J gene lost 1 base, with 15 bases spanning the gap. The germline V gene encodes CDR1 MNHEY and CDR2 SMNVEV (reference sequence). This CDR3 comprises 15 residues. This CDR3 is CASSRGGTLSYEQYF. CDR3 DNA: TGTGCCAGCAGTAGGGGCGGGACGTTATCCTACGAGCAGTACTTC.

This clonotype was found a few times. The rearrangement joins TRBV20-1 to TRBJ1-2; 9 bases line up with TRBD1. CDR1 is DFQATT and CDR2 is SNEGSKA in the germline V gene (reference sequence). J lost 3 bases, V lost 1 base, and 6 bases had no gene match. This CDR3 spans 15 amino acids. The CDR3 spells CSARARDRGYYGYTF. Here the CDR3 DNA reads TGCAGTGCTAGAGCCAGAGACAGGGGGTACTATGGCTACACCTTC.

This clonotype was counted at least ten times. In nucleotides, the CDR3 is TGCAGTGCGAGTAGCGTCAGCTCCTACGAGCAGTACTTC. Its protein is CSASSVSSYEQYF. The chain uses TRBV20-1 and TRBJ2-7; a possible D gene is TRBD2 (5 bases). Deletions cut 6 bases from V and 0 bases from J, with 12 bases between. Germline CDR1 and CDR2: DFQATT and SNEGSKA (reference sequence). The CDR3 contains 13 residues.

This clonotype was seen ten or more times. The V call is TRBV29-1, the J call TRBJ1-2; D is unresolved. The CDR3 contains 12 residues. The germline gives CDR1 SQVTM, CDR2 ANQGSEA. V gave up 1 base and J gave up 3 bases, with 6 bases separating them. CDR3 protein: CSVEGYDYGYTF. The CDR3 DNA is TGCAGCGTTGAAGGGTACGACTATGGCTACACCTTC.

This clonotype was counted between two and nine times. The chain employs TRBV18 and TRBJ1-1; unclear D gene. The CDR3 length is 12 residues. Trimming cost V 3 bases and J 5 bases, with 7 bases left between them. The V gene's germline CDR1 is KGHSH and CDR2 LQKENI. In nucleotides, the CDR3 is TGTGCCAGCTCACCGCGAGAGACTGAAGCTTTCTTT. The encoded protein is CASSPRETEAFF.

This chain joins TRBV18 and TRBJ1-1; no firm D call. V was trimmed by 4 bases and J by 7 bases, leaving 13 bases between them. CDR1 KGHSH and CDR2 LQKENI come from the germline V gene. This CDR3 has 13 amino acids. The CDR3 DNA reads as TGTGCCAGCTCACTAAACCGGGGAGGTGAAGCTTTCTTT. Translation: CASSLNRGGEAFF.

V gene TRBV29-1 combines with J gene TRBJ2-7; D possibly uses TRBD1 or TRBD2 (5 bases each). The germline V and J ends were trimmed by 2 bases and 4 bases, with 15 bases remaining between them. Per the germline V gene, CDR1 is SQVTM and CDR2 is ANQGSEA. The CDR3 consists of 14 residues. The CDR3 sequence: CSVESQTGRYEQYF. DNA for the CDR3: TGCAGCGTTGAATCGCAGACGGGGCGGTACGAGCAGTACTTC.

This clonotype was observed many times. One end of the junction does not line up with germline, which may come from a read error. The J gene is TRBJ1-1, the V gene TRBV3-1; possibly TRBD1 for D (6 bases). Germline CDR1 reads LGHDT; CDR2 reads YNNKEL (reference sequence). This CDR3 contains 13 residues. DNA for the CDR3: TGTGCCAGCAGCTTTCGGGACACCCAGGGTCTGGTCTTT. Encoded protein: CASSFRDTQGLVF. The full variable domain, completed using reference TRBV3-1 and TRBJ1-1, is DTAVSQTPKYLVTQMGNDKSIKCEQNLGHDTMYWYKQDSKKFLKIMFSYNNKELIINETVPNRFSPKSPDKAHLNLHINSLELGDSAVYFCASSFRDTQGLVFGQGTRLTVV.

The CDR3 loop reads CASNLGHNEQFF. The CDR3 region has the DNA TGTGCCAGCAACCTGGGCCACAATGAGCAGTTCTTC. J is TRBJ2-1 and V is TRBV12-3 or TRBV12-4; the D is unclear. Trimming took off 7 bases at V and 5 bases at J, with 9 bases between the two ends. This CDR3 has 12 residues.

This chain links TRBV25-1 with TRBJ1-6; 8 nucleotides line up with TRBD1. V lost 4 bases to trimming and J lost 7 bases; unmatched junction nucleotides: 6. The CDR3 loop spans 15 amino acids. Germline CDR1 and CDR2: MGHDK and SYGVNS. The CDR3 loop reads CASSGQDRENSPLHF. Written as DNA, the CDR3 is TGTGCCAGCAGTGGGCAGGACAGGGAGAATTCACCCCTCCACTTT.

The rearrangement uses TRBV5-1 and TRBJ2-7; 10 nucleotides align to TRBD1. The V segment lost 0 bases and the J segment 6 bases; nucleotides outside the gene matches: 9. The CDR3 runs 16 residues. Germline V gives CDR1 SGHRS, CDR2 YFSETQ. DNA for the CDR3: TGCGCCAGCAGCTTGGAACCTGGGACAGGGGTCGTCGAGCAGTACTTC. Its translation: CASSLEPGTGVVEQYF.

This clonotype was counted between two and nine times. The gene calls are TRBV6-2 or TRBV6-3 and TRBJ2-1, with 11 bases lining up with TRBD1. Looked up from germline, CDR1 is MNHEY and CDR2 is SVGEGT. The CDR3 length is 15 residues. The V and J ends lost 7 bases and 3 bases, in that order; junction bases with no gene match: 5. The CDR3 reads CASTPGQGVYNEQFF. The CDR3 bases are TGTGCCAGCACCCCGGGACAGGGGGTCTACAATGAGCAGTTCTTC.

The sample holds a few counts of this clonotype. This chain uses TRBV29-1 with TRBJ1-1, with TRBD1 matching over 10 bases. The CDR3 runs 14 residues. V lost 4 bases to trimming and J lost 4 bases; unmatched junction nucleotides: 6. CDR1 is SQVTM, CDR2 ANQGSEA, per germline. Written as DNA, the CDR3 is TGCAGCGTTGGGGGGACAGGGGTAAGCACTGAAGCTTTCTTT. Translating it yields CSVGGTGVSTEAFF. Together with reference TRBV29-1 and TRBJ1-1, the CDR3 gives the full variable domain: SAVISQKPSRDICQRGTSLTIQCQVDSQVTMMFWYRQQPGQSLTLIATANQGSEATYESGFVIDKFPISRPNLTFSTLTVSNMSPEDSSIYLCSVGGTGVSTEAFFGQGTRLTVV.

The sample holds a few counts of this clonotype. The CDR3 region has the DNA TGTGCCAGCAGCGACCACTATGGCTACACCTTC. Its translation is CASSDHYGYTF. The chain couples TRBV6-1 to TRBJ1-2, with D unresolved. The CDR3 length is 11 residues. CDR1 is MNHNS, CDR2 SASEGT, per germline. The V end was cut by 6 bases, the J end by 3 bases, with 5 bases between.

The chain combines TRBV6-5 with TRBJ2-7; D gene unclear. The germline CDR1 and CDR2 sequences are MNHEY and SVGAGI. CDR3 length: 14 residues. Trimming took off 0 bases at V and 6 bases at J, with 12 bases between the two ends. CDR3: CASSYSRETSEQYF. The DNA for the CDR3 is TGTGCCAGCAGTTACTCGCGTGAGACTTCCGAGCAGTACTTC.

This clonotype was seen at least ten times. The chain combines TRBV2 with TRBJ2-1; 7 bases line up with TRBD1. Germline assignment: CDR1 SNHLY and CDR2 FYNNEI. The CDR3 extends over 17 amino acids. V was pared by 7 bases and J by 8 bases, with 20 bases of the junction left unmatched. Here the CDR3 DNA reads TGTGCCAGCACCATAATCCTGGGAGTGGCAGGGGGAGATGAGCAGTTCTTC. Its protein is CASTIILGVAGGDEQFF.

This clonotype was seen a handful of times. The chain uses TRBV2 and TRBJ2-6; the D gene is possibly TRBD1 (6 bases). This CDR3 is built from 15 residues. V lost 5 bases to trimming and J lost 2 bases, with 10 bases between them. From germline, CDR1 is SNHLY and CDR2 FYNNEI. The CDR3 protein is CASSTGLTGANVLTF. The DNA for the CDR3 is TGTGCCAGCAGTACAGGGTTAACTGGGGCCAACGTCCTGACTTTC. Combining the CDR3 with reference TRBV2 and TRBJ2-6 gives the whole variable domain EPEVTQTPSHQVTQMGQEVILRCVPISNHLYFYWYRQILGQKVEFLVSFYNNEISEKSEIFDDQFSVERPDGSNFTLKIRSTKLEDSAMYFCASSTGLTGANVLTFGAGSRLTVL.

The chain joins TRBV4-1 to TRBJ1-3; no reliable D call. Germline V lookup: CDR1 MGHRA, CDR2 YSYEKL. CDR3 length equals 15 residues. The V gene lost 0 bases and the J gene lost 0 bases, with 6 bases spanning the gap. In DNA form, the CDR3 reads TGCGCCAGCAGCCAAGACAGAGACTCTGGAAACACCATATATTTT. This encodes CASSQDRDSGNTIYF.

This clonotype was seen more than once but under ten times. The rearrangement uses TRBV28 and TRBJ1-5; D is undetermined. The germline V gene encodes CDR1 MDHEN and CDR2 SYDVKM. Trimming cost V 2 bases and J 2 bases, with 10 bases left between them. This CDR3 is 15 amino acids long. The CDR3 reads CASSLRGPGNQPQHF. The CDR3 DNA sequence: TGTGCCAGCAGTTTACGGGGTCCTGGCAATCAGCCCCAGCATTTT.

The chain has TRBV24-1 and TRBJ2-2; 9 nucleotides agree with TRBD1. Germline assignment: CDR1 KGHDR and CDR2 SFDVKD. Unmatched junction bases numbered 9, after V lost 6 bases and J lost 5 bases. The CDR3 spans 16 residues. The CDR3 sequence is CATSQRGQGGTGELFF. DNA for the CDR3: TGTGCCACCAGTCAAAGGGGACAGGGAGGAACCGGGGAGCTGTTTTTT.

A few counts support this clonotype. The rearrangement links TRBV29-1 to TRBJ1-1; D unresolved. Germline lookup yields CDR1 SQVTM and CDR2 ANQGSEA. The CDR3 covers 9 residues. Trimming pared 3 bases from V and 10 bases from J, leaving 6 bases between. The CDR3 here is CSVDKAAFF. CDR3 DNA sequence: TGCAGCGTTGACAAGGCAGCTTTCTTT.

This clonotype was found many times. The CDR3 spells CATSAGGIDEQYF. In DNA form, the CDR3 reads TGTGCCACCAGTGCTGGGGGCATCGACGAGCAGTACTTC. This chain uses TRBV24-1 with TRBJ2-7; D perhaps matches TRBD1 (6 bases). V lost 5 bases, J lost 5 bases, and 12 bases lay in between. Germline lookup yields CDR1 KGHDR and CDR2 SFDVKD. The CDR3 has 13 amino acids.

This clonotype has just a few counts. The chain has TRBV12-3 or TRBV12-4 and TRBJ2-1; 7 bases agree with TRBD2. The CDR3 runs 14 residues. The V segment lost 6 bases and the J segment 6 bases; nucleotides outside the gene matches: 8. CDR3 protein: CASSPGSGINEQFF. CDR3 coding DNA: TGTGCCAGCAGCCCGGGAAGCGGGATCAATGAGCAGTTCTTC.

In its sample, this clonotype was seen many times. V is TRBV11-2 and J is TRBJ2-3, with D possibly TRBD2 on 6 matching bases. The V gene lost 3 bases and the J gene lost 4 bases, with 11 bases spanning the gap. The CDR3 loop spans 14 amino acids. Germline CDR1 SGHAT, CDR2 FQNNGV. CDR3 DNA sequence: TGTGCCAGCAGCTTTGGACTAAAGGCAGATACGCAGTATTTT. Protein product: CASSFGLKADTQYF.

This clonotype showed up many times. This chain uses TRBV6-1 with TRBJ1-5; 7 bases fit TRBD1. Germline CDR1 and CDR2: MNHNS and SASEGT. Trimming at V came to 7 bases and at J to 5 bases, leaving 5 bases not matched to a gene. The CDR3 consists of 13 residues. CDR3 protein: CASNEDRHQPQHF. CDR3 nucleotide sequence: TGTGCCAGCAACGAGGACAGGCATCAGCCCCAGCATTTT.

The gene calls are TRBV12-3 or TRBV12-4 and TRBJ2-1; the D is unclear. CDR3 length equals 12 residues. V lost 1 base to trimming and J lost 9 bases, with 7 bases between them. The CDR3 spells CASSLGVTEQFF. CDR3 DNA: TGTGCCAGCAGTTTAGGGGTAACTGAGCAGTTCTTC.

This clonotype has ten or more counts. The chain joins TRBV29-1 to TRBJ2-7; D may correspond to TRBD1 or TRBD2 (5 bases each). Between the trimmed V and J ends, which lost 8 bases and 5 bases, there was a span of 10 bases. This CDR3 has 10 amino acids. Germline V gives CDR1 SQVTM, CDR2 ANQGSEA. This chain's CDR3 is CSPGRNEQYF. CDR3 sequence (DNA): TGCAGCCCGGGGCGGAACGAGCAGTACTTC.

There are a few counts of this clonotype. The rearrangement joins TRBV12-5 to TRBJ1-1; TRBD1 agrees at 7 bases. The length of the CDR3 is 18 residues. After removal of 0 bases from V and 2 bases from J, the junction contained 12 bases not matched to a gene. Germline-derived CDR1 and CDR2 are LGHNT and FRNRAP. The CDR3 nucleotides read TGTGCTAGTGGTTTGGTGCCCGGGACAGCAGTTCCCAACACTGAAGCTTTCTTT. This gives the protein CASGLVPGTAVPNTEAFF.